This TCR beta chain derives from a study of CD8+CD57+ T cells in acquired aplastic anemia. About the research overall: Sorted CD4+ and CD8+ cells yielded DNA averaging around 3.2 ug.

Study-wide results and limits: Between the patient and control groups, CD8+ Simpson's diversity did not differ significantly. The number of CD8+ CDR3 sequences shared by patients and controls was twenty-nine.

The CDR3 runs to 17 residues. V lost 2 bases and J lost 0, with 14 bases in between. This clonotype occurred many times. The antigen remains undetermined. Investigators profiled TCR beta VDJ and CDR3 from genomic DNA template. Using its own MiXCR run on the reads, TCRdb lists one record per CDR3 protein. The table has hundreds of thousands of distinct CDR3 sequences, approximately 70% seen once. Sequences were obtained from sorted CD4+, CD8+, or CD8+CD57+ T cells (not recorded which) from PBMCs. The sequence was obtained from a human donor in good health, serving as a control. This chain joins TRBV12-3 or TRBV12-4 and TRBJ1-3; possibly TRBD1 for D (5 bases). CDR3 residues: CASSLTGGYSSGNTIYF. In DNA, the CDR3 is TGTGCCAGCAGTTTAACCGGGGGATACAGCTCTGGAAACACCATATATTTT.